This T cell receptor beta chain was found in a study of identical twins. The CDR3 extends over 13 amino acids. The germline V and J ends were trimmed by 2 bases and 7 bases, with 9 bases remaining between them. CDR1 SGHAT and CDR2 FQNNGV come from the germline V gene. No donor was unhealthy or non-Caucasian. cDNA molecules carried unique molecular identifiers, and template switching added a universal primer site. TCRdb independently ran MiXCR on the 5' RACE reads; one entry per CDR3 protein. Here the sample spans about 220,000 distinct CDR3 sequences, 7.5% being singletons. This clonotype appeared many times. These data are also associated with another study on yellow fever vaccine responses in identical twins.

The rearrangement joins TRBV11-2 to TRBJ2-1; D is undetermined. Specimen: CD8+ T cells sorted from blood. The clonotype comes from a woman between 18 and 29 years old in good health. CDR3 nucleotide sequence: TGTGCCAGCAGCTTATTCCTTTGGAATGAGCAGTTCTTC. It translates to CASSLFLWNEQFF.